A selection of T cell receptor beta chains follows, all from one sample in a study of a mutant IDH1 vaccine in newly diagnosed glioma. TCRdb's copy holds only in-frame clones and misses some; the assay was immunoSEQ multiplex PCR. This table has about 98,000 clones, 70% to 90% appearing once. The sample consisted of PBMCs, taken from a glioma patient treated with radiotherapy, temozolomide or both. Receptors were obtained from a woman between 45 and 60 years old with glioma. Each CDR3 is given with its conserved first and last residue. The D gene is left open where the match is weak. Size tells how often a clone was seen (once, few, many) or the class of an expanded clone, and some rows leave it out.

size	V	D	length	J	CDR3	DNA
NA	TRBV29-1	TRBD1	13	TRBJ2-5	CSAGTGDLETQYF	TGCAGCGCCGGGACAGGGGATTTAGAGACCCAGTACTTC
NA	TRBV19	NA	13	TRBJ2-7	CASSIGGYNEQYF	TGTGCCAGTAGTATAGGGGGGTACAACGAGCAGTACTTC
once	TRBV7-8	NA	12	TRBJ2-3	CASSPFTDTQYF	TGTGCCAGCAGCCCGTTCACAGATACGCAGTATTTT
NA	TRBV7-3	TRBD2	16	TRBJ2-3	CASSAGLAGGTDTQYF	TGTGCCAGCAGCGCCGGACTAGCGGGAGGCACAGATACGCAGTATTTT
few	TRBV19	NA	14	TRBJ1-5	CASKWGGSNQPQHF	TGTGCCAGTAAATGGGGGGGGAGCAATCAGCCCCAGCATTTT
NA	TRBV7-3	NA	17	TRBJ2-2	CASSLRGLGLDTGELFF	TGTGCCAGCAGCTTAAGGGGTTTGGGACTTGACACCGGGGAGCTGTTTTTT
NA	TRBV2	TRBD1	13	TRBJ1-3	CASGQGEGNTIYF	TGTGCCAGCGGACAGGGGGAGGGAAACACCATATATTTT
NA	TRBV10-3	TRBD1	12	TRBJ1-1	CAIGTGDTEAFF	TGTGCCATCGGGACAGGGGACACTGAAGCTTTCTTT
NA	TRBV28	NA	16	TRBJ2-7	CASSLFAQYPTGEQYF	TGTGCCAGCAGTTTATTTGCGCAGTACCCTACGGGCGAGCAGTACTTC
NA	TRBV30	NA	15	TRBJ1-2	CAWLDKASHFYGYTF	TGTGCCTGGTTAGATAAGGCCAGTCACTTCTATGGCTACACCTTC
NA	TRBV6-5	TRBD2	16	TRBJ2-3	CASSYGREGLSDTQYF	TGTGCCAGCAGTTACGGTCGGGAGGGCCTTTCAGATACGCAGTATTTT
NA	TRBV9	NA	15	TRBJ2-1	CASSVDLGTPNEQFF	TGTGCCAGCAGCGTAGACCTCGGGACTCCCAATGAGCAGTTCTTC
NA	TRBV23-1	TRBD1	17	TRBJ2-4	CASSRDREYLAKNIQYF	TGCGCCAGCAGTAGGGACAGGGAATACCTAGCCAAAAACATTCAGTACTTC
NA	TRBV6-1	TRBD1	15	TRBJ2-4	CASSPDRVVKNIQYF	TGTGCCAGCAGTCCGGACAGGGTAGTCAAAAACATTCAGTACTTC
NA	TRBV9	NA	18	TRBJ2-3	CASSPRGYHTTSTDTQYF	TGTGCCAGCAGCCCCAGGGGTTATCATACCACTAGCACAGATACGCAGTATTTT
NA	TRBV13	TRBD2	15	TRBJ2-7	CASSLGLAGSYEQYF	TGTGCCAGCAGCTTGGGACTAGCGGGATCTTACGAGCAGTACTTC
NA	TRBV5-1	TRBD1	15	TRBJ1-1	CASSFRTGANTEAFF	TGCGCCAGCAGCTTCAGGACAGGAGCGAACACTGAAGCTTTCTTT
few	TRBV7-9	NA	15	TRBJ1-2	CASSWSLGGNYGYTF	TGTGCCAGCAGCTGGAGTCTCGGGGGCAACTATGGCTACACCTTC
NA	TRBV11-1	TRBD1	16	TRBJ2-3	CASSAAWTGRTDTQYF	TGTGCCAGCAGCGCAGCTTGGACAGGGCGCACAGATACGCAGTATTTT
NA	TRBV6-6	NA	12	TRBJ1-1	CASRNRNTEAFF	TGTGCCAGCAGAAACAGGAACACTGAAGCTTTCTTT
NA	TRBV5-5	NA	13	TRBJ2-3	CASSLSTGDTQYF	TGTGCCAGCAGCTTGTCGACAGGAGATACGCAGTATTTT
NA	TRBV19	NA	14	TRBJ1-1	CASGGLPMNTEAFF	TGTGCCAGTGGGGGTCTGCCCATGAACACTGAAGCTTTCTTT
NA	TRBV28	NA	15	TRBJ1-1	CASSLEGSVYTEAFF	TGTGCCAGCAGTTTAGAGGGGTCGGTCTACACTGAAGCTTTCTTT
NA	TRBV14	NA	12	TRBJ2-5	CASRQGLAPQYF	TGTGCCAGCCGACAAGGACTTGCCCCACAGTACTTC
NA	TRBV30	NA	14	TRBJ2-7	CAWSVGAGSYEQYF	TGTGCCTGGAGTGTGGGGGCCGGCTCCTACGAGCAGTACTTC
few	TRBV6-1	TRBD1	14	TRBJ2-4	CASRRLGQVNIQYF	TGTGCCAGCAGGAGGTTGGGACAGGTAAACATTCAGTACTTC
NA	TRBV27	NA	15	TRBJ1-2	CASSLTFWANYGYTF	TGTGCCAGCAGTTTAACGTTCTGGGCGAACTATGGCTACACCTTC
NA	TRBV4-2	NA	17	TRBJ2-1	CASSQVGKRVGHNEQFF	TGTGCCAGCAGCCAAGTGGGTAAGCGGGTAGGCCACAATGAGCAGTTCTTC
NA	TRBV2	TRBD2	16	TRBJ2-7	CASSVPRLAEDYEQYF	TGTGCCAGCAGTGTCCCCCGCCTAGCGGAAGACTACGAGCAGTACTTC
NA	TRBV9	TRBD2	15	TRBJ2-1	CASSETSGWPNEQFF	TGTGCCAGCAGCGAGACTAGCGGGTGGCCCAATGAGCAGTTCTTC
NA	TRBV6-5	NA	15	TRBJ2-7	CASSYAQGYKYEQYF	TGTGCCAGCAGTTACGCTCAGGGTTACAAGTACGAGCAGTACTTC
NA	TRBV28	NA	13	TRBJ1-6	CATNRVSNSPLHF	TGTGCCACCAACAGGGTATCTAATTCACCCCTCCACTTT
NA	TRBV11-3	NA	14	TRBJ2-2	CASSPDSLTGELFF	TGTGCCAGCAGCCCGGACTCCCTCACCGGGGAGCTGTTTTTT
NA	TRBV9	TRBD1	15	TRBJ2-1	CASSLTGTTLNEQFF	TGTGCCAGCAGCCTGACAGGGACAACCCTCAATGAGCAGTTCTTC
NA	TRBV18	NA	15	TRBJ1-4	CASSLGLATNEKLFF	TGTGCCAGCTCTCTGGGACTTGCAACTAATGAAAAACTGTTTTTT
once	TRBV28	NA	18	TRBJ1-6	CASSAPGLFVYSNSPLHF	TGTGCCAGCAGTGCACCTGGACTATTCGTCTATAGTAATTCACCCCTCCACTTT
once	TRBV7-9	NA	18	TRBJ2-5	CASSLRLGAEGLQETQYF	TGTGCCAGCAGCTTACGGTTGGGAGCGGAGGGGCTCCAAGAGACCCAGTACTTC
NA	TRBV28	TRBD1	14	TRBJ2-7	CASSTGGRFYEQYF	TGTGCCAGCAGTACAGGGGGCAGGTTCTACGAGCAGTACTTC
NA	TRBV28	NA	12	TRBJ2-1	CASSWRRDEQFF	TGTGCCAGCAGTTGGCGTAGGGATGAGCAGTTCTTC
NA	TRBV19	NA	15	TRBJ2-7	CASSPGGTPSLSGYF	TGTGCCAGTAGCCCGGGCGGGACACCAAGCCTCTCGGGGTACTTC
NA	TRBV7-3	NA	14	TRBJ1-2	CASSPDNFNYGYTF	TGTGCCAGCAGCCCGGACAATTTTAACTATGGCTACACCTTC